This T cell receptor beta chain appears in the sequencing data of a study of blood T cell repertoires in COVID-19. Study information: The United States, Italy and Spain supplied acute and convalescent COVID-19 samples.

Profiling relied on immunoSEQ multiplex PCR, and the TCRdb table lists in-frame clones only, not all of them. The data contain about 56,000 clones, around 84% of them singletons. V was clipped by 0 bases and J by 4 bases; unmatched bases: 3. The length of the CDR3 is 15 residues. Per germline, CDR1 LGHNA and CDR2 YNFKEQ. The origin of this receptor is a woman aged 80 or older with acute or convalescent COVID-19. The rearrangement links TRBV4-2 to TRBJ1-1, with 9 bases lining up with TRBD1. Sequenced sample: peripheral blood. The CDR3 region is CASSQEWDRVTEAFF. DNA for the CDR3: TGTGCCAGCAGCCAAGAATGGGACAGGGTCACTGAAGCTTTCTTT.